This T cell receptor (beta chain) was identified in a study of PD-1 blockade in classical Hodgkin lymphoma. Each patient's relapse followed autologous stem cell transplantation, and brentuximab vedotin exposure varied. Trimming cost V 0 bases and J 6 bases, with 13 bases left between them. The length of the CDR3 is 15 residues. The V gene's germline CDR1 is SGHRS and CDR2 YFSETQ. The method was immunoSEQ multiplex PCR; TCRdb's version includes in-frame clones alone and lacks a portion of them. The sample yields 50,000 to 65,000 clones, approximately 90% seen once. The specimen comprised peripheral blood mononuclear cells (PBMCs), sampled before the second cycle of nivolumab. The V call is TRBV5-1, the J call TRBJ2-1; tentatively, D is TRBD1 or TRBD2 (5 bases each). The TCR originated in a human donor with classical Hodgkin lymphoma. The chain's CDR3 is CASSLGGVPLNEQFF. DNA for the CDR3: TGCGCCAGCAGCTTGGGAGGGGTCCCCCTCAATGAGCAGTTCTTC.